The clone carrying this T cell receptor beta chain was seen only a few times. TCRB immunosequencing input was five hundred nanograms of biopsy DNA per sample. The protocol was immunoSEQ multiplex PCR, while the TCRdb copy is restricted to in-frame clones and leaves out a portion. In the table there are around 16,000 clones, about 60% of which are singletons. This entry comes from a study of T cell repertoires in ileal Crohn's disease. The length of the CDR3 is 12 residues. Trimming shortened V by 4 bases and J by 2 bases, and 5 bases separated the two germline ends. Germline CDR1 reads LNHDA; CDR2 reads SQIVND (reference sequence).

Sequenced: ileal tissue. This receptor was taken from an adult with Crohn's disease. This rearrangement joins TRBV19 to TRBJ2-5; D ambiguous. The CDR3, as DNA: TGTGCCAGTAGTAACAGACAAGAGACCCAGTACTTC. The encoded protein is CASSNRQETQYF.